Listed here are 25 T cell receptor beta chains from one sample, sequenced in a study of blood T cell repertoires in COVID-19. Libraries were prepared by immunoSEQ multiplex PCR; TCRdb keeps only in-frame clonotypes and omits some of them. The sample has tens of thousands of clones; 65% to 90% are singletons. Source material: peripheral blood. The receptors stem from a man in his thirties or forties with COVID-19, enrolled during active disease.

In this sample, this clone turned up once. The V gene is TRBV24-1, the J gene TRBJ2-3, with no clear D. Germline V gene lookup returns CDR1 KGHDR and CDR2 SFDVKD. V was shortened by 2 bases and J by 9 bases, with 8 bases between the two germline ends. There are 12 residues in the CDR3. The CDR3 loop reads CATSDSVLTQYF. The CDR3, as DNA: TGTGCCACCAGTGATTCGGTTCTGACGCAGTATTTT.

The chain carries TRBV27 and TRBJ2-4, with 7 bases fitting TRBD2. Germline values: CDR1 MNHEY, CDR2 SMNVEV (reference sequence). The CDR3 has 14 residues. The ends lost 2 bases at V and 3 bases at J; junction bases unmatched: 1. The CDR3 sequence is CASSLAGDKNIQYF. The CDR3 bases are TGTGCCAGCAGTTTAGCGGGGGACAAAAACATTCAGTACTTC.

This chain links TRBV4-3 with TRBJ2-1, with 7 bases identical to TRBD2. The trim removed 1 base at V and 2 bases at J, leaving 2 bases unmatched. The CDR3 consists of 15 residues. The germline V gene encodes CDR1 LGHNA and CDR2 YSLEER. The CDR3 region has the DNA TGCGCCAGCAGCCAAGCCAGCGGGGCCTACAATGAGCAGTTCTTC. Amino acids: CASSQASGAYNEQFF.

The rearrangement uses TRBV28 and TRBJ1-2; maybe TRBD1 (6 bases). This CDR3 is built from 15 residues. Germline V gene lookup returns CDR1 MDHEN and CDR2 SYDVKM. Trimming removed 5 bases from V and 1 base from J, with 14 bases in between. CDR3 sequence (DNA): TGTGCCAGCAGTCTTCCCCGAGGGGGTAACTATGGCTACACCTTC. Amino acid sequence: CASSLPRGGNYGYTF.

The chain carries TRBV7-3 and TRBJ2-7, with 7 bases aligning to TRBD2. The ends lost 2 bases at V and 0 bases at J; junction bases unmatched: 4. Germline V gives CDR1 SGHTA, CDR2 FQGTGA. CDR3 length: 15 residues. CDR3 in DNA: TGTGCCAGCAGCTTAGAAGCGGGGTTCTCCTACGAGCAGTACTTC. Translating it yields CASSLEAGFSYEQYF.

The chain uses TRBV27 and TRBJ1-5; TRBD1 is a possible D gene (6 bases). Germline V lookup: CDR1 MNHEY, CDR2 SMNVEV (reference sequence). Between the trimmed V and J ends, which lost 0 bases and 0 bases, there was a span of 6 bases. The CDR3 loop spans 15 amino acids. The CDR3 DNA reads TGTGCCAGCAGTTTATCCAGGGGTAGCAATCAGCCCCAGCATTTT. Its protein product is CASSLSRGSNQPQHF.

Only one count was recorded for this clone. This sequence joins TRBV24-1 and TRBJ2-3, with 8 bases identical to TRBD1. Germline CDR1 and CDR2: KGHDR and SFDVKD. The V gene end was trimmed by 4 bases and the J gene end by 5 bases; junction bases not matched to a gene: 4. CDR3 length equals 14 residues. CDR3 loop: CATSDRGHQDTQYF. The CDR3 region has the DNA TGTGCCACCAGTGACAGGGGGCATCAAGATACGCAGTATTTT.

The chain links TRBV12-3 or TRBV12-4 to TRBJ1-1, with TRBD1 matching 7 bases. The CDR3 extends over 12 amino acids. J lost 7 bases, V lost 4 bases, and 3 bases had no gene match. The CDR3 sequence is CASSSQGSEAFF. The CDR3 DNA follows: TGTGCCAGCAGTTCACAGGGGAGTGAAGCTTTCTTT.

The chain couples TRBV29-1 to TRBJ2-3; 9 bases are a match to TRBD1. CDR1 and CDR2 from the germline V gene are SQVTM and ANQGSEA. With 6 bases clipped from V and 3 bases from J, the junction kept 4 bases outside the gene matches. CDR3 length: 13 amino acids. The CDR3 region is CSVGTGFTDTQYF. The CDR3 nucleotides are TGCAGCGTGGGGACAGGGTTTACAGATACGCAGTATTTT.

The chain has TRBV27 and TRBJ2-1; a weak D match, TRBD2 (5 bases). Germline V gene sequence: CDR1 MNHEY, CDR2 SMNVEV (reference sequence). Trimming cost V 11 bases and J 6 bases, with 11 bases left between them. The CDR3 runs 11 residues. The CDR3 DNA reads TGTGCCGCACGACGGGGCAATGAGCAGTTCTTC. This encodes CAARRGNEQFF.

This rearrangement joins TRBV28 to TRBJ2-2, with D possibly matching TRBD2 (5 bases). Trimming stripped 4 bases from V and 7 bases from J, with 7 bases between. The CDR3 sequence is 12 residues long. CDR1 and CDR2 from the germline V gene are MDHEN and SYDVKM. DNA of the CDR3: TGTGCCAGCAGTTGGCGGGTCGGGGAGCTGTTTTTT. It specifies CASSWRVGELFF. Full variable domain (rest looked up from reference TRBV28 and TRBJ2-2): DVKVTQSSRYLVKRTGEKVFLECVQDMDHENMFWYRQDPGLGLRLIYFSYDVKMKEKGDIPEGYSVSREKKERFSLILESASTNQTSMYLCASSWRVGELFFGEGSRLTVL.

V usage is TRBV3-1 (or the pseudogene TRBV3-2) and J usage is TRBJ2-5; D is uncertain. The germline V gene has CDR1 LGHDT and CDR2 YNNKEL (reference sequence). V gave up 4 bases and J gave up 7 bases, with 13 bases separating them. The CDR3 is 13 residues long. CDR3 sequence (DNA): TGTGCCAGCAGCCCAGTGCGAGCGACGACCCAGTACTTC. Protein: CASSPVRATTQYF.

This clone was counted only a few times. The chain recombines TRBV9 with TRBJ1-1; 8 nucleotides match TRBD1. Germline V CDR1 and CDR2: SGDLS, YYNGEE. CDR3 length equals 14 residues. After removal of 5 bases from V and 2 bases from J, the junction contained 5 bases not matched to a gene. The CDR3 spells CASSGQGRNTEAFF. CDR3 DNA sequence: TGTGCCAGCAGTGGACAGGGTAGAAACACTGAAGCTTTCTTT.

This chain's CDR3 is CASSRGGGQETQYF. The CDR3 DNA sequence: TGTGCCAGCAGCCGTGGCGGAGGACAAGAGACCCAGTACTTC. This rearrangement joins TRBV4-2 to TRBJ2-5; maybe TRBD2 (5 bases). The germline V and J ends were trimmed by 4 bases and 2 bases, with 11 bases remaining between them. The CDR3 consists of 14 residues. Germline CDR1 LGHNA, CDR2 YNFKEQ.

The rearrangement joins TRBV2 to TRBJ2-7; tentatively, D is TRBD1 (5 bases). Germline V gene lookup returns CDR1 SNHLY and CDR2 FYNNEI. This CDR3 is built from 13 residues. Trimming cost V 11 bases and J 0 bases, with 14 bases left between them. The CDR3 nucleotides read TGTGCCTCAAAAGTGGACATCTCCTACGAGCAGTACTTC. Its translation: CASKVDISYEQYF.

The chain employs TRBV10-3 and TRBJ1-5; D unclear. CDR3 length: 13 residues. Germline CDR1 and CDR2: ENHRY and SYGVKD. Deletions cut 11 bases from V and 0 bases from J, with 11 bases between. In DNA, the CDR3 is TGTGCCCATCAGGAATATAGCAATCAGCCCCAGCATTTT. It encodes CAHQEYSNQPQHF.

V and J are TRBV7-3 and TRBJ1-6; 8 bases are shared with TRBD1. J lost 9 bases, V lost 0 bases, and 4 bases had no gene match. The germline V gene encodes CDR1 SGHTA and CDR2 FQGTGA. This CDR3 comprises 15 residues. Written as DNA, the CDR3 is TGTGCCAGCAGCTTAACGCAGGGGGCTAGTTCACCCCTCCACTTT. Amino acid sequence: CASSLTQGASSPLHF.

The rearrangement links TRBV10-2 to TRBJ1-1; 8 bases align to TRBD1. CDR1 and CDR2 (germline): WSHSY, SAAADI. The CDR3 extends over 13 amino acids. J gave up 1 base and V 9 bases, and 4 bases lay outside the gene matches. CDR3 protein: CASAGTGNTEAFF. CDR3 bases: TGCGCCAGTGCCGGGACAGGGAACACTGAAGCTTTCTTT.

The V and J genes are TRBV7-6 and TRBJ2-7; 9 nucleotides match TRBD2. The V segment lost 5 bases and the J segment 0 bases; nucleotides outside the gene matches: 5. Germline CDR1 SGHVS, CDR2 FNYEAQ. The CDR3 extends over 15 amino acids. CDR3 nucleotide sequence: TGTGCCAGCAGCCCATTTAGCGGGAGCTCCTACGAGCAGTACTTC. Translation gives CASSPFSGSSYEQYF.

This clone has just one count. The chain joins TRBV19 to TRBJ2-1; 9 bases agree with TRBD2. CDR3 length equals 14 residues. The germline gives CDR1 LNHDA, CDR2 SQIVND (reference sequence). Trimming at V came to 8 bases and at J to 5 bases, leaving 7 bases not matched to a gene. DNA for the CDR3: TGTGCCAGTGGGAAGCGGGAGGCTAACAATGAGCAGTTCTTC. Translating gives CASGKREANNEQFF.

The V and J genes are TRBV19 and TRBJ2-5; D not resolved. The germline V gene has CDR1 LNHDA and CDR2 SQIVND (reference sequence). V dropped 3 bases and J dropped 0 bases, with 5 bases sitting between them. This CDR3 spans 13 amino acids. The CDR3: CASSIPNQETQYF. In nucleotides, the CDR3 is TGTGCCAGTAGTATCCCAAACCAAGAGACCCAGTACTTC.

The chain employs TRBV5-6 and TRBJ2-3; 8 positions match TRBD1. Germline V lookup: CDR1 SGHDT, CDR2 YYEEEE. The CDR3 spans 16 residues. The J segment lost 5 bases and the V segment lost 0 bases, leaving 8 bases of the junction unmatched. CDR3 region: CASSLAGTGWVDTQYF. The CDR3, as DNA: TGTGCCAGCAGCTTGGCGGGGACAGGATGGGTAGATACGCAGTATTTT. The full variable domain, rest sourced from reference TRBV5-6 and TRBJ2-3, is DAGVTQSPTHLIKTRGQQVTLRCSPKSGHDTVSWYQQALGQGPQFIFQYYEEEERQRGNFPDRFSGHQFPNYSSELNVNALLLGDSALYLCASSLAGTGWVDTQYFGPGTRLTVL.

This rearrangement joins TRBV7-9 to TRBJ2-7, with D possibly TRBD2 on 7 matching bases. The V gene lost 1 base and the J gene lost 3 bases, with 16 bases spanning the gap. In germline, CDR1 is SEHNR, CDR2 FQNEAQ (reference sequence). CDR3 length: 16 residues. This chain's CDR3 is CASSLGEGGSGYEQYF. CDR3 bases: TGTGCCAGCAGCTTAGGGGAGGGGGGTAGCGGCTACGAGCAGTACTTC.

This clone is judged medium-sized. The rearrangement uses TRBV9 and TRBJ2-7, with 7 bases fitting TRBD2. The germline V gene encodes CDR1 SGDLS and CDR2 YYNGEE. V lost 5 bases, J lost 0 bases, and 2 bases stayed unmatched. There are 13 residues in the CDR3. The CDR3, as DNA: TGTGCCAGCAGTACTAGCGACTCCTACGAGCAGTACTTC. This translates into CASSTSDSYEQYF. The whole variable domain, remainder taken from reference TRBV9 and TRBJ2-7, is DSGVTQTPKHLITATGQRVTLRCSPRSGDLSVYWYQQSLDQGLQFLIQYYNGEERAKGNILERFSAQQFPDLHSELNLSSLELGDSALYFCASSTSDSYEQYFGPGTRLTVT.

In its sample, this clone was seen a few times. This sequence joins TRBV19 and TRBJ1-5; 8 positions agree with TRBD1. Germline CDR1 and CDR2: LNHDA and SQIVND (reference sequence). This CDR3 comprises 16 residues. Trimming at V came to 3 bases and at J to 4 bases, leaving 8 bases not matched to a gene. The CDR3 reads CASSISSDRVNQPQHF. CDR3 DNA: TGTGCCAGTAGTATCAGTTCGGACAGGGTGAATCAGCCCCAGCATTTT.